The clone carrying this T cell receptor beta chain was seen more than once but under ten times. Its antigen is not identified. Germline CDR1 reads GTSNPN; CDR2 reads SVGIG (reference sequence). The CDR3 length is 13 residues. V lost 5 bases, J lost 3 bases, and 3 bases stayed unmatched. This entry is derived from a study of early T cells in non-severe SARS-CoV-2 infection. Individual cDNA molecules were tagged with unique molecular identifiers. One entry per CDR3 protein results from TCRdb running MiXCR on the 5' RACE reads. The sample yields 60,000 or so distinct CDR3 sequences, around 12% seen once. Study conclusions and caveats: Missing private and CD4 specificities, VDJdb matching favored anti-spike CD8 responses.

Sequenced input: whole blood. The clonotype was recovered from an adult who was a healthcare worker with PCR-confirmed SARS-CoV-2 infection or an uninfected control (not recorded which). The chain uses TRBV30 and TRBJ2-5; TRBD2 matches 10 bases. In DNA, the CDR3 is TGTGCCTGGGGGCTAGCGGGAGAAGAGACCCAGTACTTC. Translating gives CAWGLAGEETQYF.